Below are 4 T cell receptor beta chains sequenced from a single sample in a study of blood T cell repertoires in COVID-19. The assay was immunoSEQ multiplex PCR, and TCRdb's table has in-frame clones only and misses some. The sample lists tens of thousands of clones; roughly 86% were seen once. Sequencing was done on a sample of peripheral blood. These receptors were taken from a woman between 55 and 75 years old with acute or convalescent COVID-19.

The chain combines TRBV29-1 with TRBJ2-2, with D perhaps TRBD2 (5 bases). V dropped 1 base and J dropped 4 bases, with 7 bases sitting between them. Germline V gene sequence: CDR1 SQVTM, CDR2 ANQGSEA. There are 13 residues in the CDR3. The CDR3 DNA reads as TGCAGCGTTGAAGCTAGCCTCACCGGGGAGCTGTTTTTT. Translated: CSVEASLTGELFF.

The rearrangement joins TRBV29-1 to TRBJ1-1; TRBD1 is a possible D gene (5 bases). Germline CDR1 reads SQVTM; CDR2 reads ANQGSEA. The CDR3 has 13 residues. Between the trimmed V and J ends, which lost 4 bases and 6 bases, there was a span of 15 bases. CDR3 sequence reads: CSVGGVTGAEAFF. The CDR3 DNA is TGCAGCGTTGGGGGGGTTACAGGAGCTGAAGCTTTCTTT.

The chain has TRBV9 and TRBJ1-3; D uncertain. Trimming took 2 bases from V and 2 from J, leaving 11 bases between them. CDR3 length: 15 amino acids. Germline values: CDR1 SGDLS, CDR2 YYNGEE. CDR3 sequence: CASSVGGGTGNTIYF. The CDR3 DNA follows: TGTGCCAGCAGCGTCGGCGGAGGGACTGGAAACACCATATATTTT.

Regarding this clone: The sample holds other DNA sequences that translate to the same CDR3. This sequence joins TRBV9 and TRBJ1-5, with 8 positions matching TRBD1. The junction had 2 bases not matched to a gene; V was cut back by 4 bases and J by 2 bases. This CDR3 has 14 residues. Germline V lookup: CDR1 SGDLS, CDR2 YYNGEE. The CDR3 DNA follows: TGTGCCAGCAGCCCGACAGGGGGCAATCAGCCCCAGCATTTT. Amino acids: CASSPTGGNQPQHF.